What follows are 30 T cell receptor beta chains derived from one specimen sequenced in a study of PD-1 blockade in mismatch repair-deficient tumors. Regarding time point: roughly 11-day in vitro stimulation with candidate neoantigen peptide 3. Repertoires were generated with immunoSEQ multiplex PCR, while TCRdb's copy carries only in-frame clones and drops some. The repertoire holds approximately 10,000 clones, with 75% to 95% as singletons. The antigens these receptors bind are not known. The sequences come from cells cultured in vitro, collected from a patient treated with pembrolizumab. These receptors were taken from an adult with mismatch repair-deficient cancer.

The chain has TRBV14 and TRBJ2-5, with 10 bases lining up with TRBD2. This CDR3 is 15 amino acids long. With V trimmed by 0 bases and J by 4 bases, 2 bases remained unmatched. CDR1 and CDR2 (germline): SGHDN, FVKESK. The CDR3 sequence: CASSQDLAGGETQYF. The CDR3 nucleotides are TGTGCCAGCAGCCAAGACTTAGCGGGAGGAGAGACCCAGTACTTC.

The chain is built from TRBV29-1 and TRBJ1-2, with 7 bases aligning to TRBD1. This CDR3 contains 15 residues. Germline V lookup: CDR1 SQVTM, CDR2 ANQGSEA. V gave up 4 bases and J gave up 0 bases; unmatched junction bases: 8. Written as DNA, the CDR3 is TGCAGCGTTGTGGGACAGAAGCACCCTAACTATGGCTACACCTTC. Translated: CSVVGQKHPNYGYTF.

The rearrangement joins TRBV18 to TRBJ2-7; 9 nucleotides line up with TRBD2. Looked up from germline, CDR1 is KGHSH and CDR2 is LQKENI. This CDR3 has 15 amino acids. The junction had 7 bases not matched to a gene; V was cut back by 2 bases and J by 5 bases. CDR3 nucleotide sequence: TGTGCCAGCTCACCAGGGACTAGCTCAGGGAACGAGCAGTACTTC. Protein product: CASSPGTSSGNEQYF. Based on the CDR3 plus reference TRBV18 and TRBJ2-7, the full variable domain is NAGVMQNPRHLVRRRGQEARLRCSPMKGHSHVYWYRQLPEEGLKFMVYLQKENIIDESGMPKERFSAEFPKEGPSILRIQQVVRGDSAAYFCASSPGTSSGNEQYFGPGTRLTVT.

The CDR3 loop is CASSLGDWAFF. The CDR3 DNA sequence: TGTGCCAGCAGCTTAGGAGACTGGGCTTTCTTT. V gene TRBV7-2 combines with J gene TRBJ1-1; D unresolved. Germline assignment: CDR1 SGHTA and CDR2 FQGNSA. The CDR3 consists of 11 residues. V was trimmed by 1 base and J by 11 bases, leaving 8 bases between them.

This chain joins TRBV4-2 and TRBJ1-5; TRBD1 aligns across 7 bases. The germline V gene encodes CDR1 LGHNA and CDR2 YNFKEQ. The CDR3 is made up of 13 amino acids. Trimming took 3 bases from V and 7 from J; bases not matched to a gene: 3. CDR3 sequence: CASSQEGAQPQHF. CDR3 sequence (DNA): TGTGCCAGCAGCCAGGAGGGGGCCCAGCCCCAGCATTTT.

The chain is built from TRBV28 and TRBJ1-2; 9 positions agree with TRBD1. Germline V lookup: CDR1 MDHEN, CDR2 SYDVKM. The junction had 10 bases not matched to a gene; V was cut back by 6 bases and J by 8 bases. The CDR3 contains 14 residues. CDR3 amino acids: CASSYIQGARGYTF. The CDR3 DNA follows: TGTGCCAGCAGCTATATACAGGGGGCGCGGGGCTACACCTTC.

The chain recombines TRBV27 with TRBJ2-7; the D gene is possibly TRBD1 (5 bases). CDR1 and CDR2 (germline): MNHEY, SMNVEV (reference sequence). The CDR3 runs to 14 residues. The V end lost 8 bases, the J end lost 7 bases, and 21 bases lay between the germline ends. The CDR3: CASGRQPGFGEQYF. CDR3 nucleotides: TGTGCCAGCGGCCGACAGCCAGGTTTCGGGGAGCAGTACTTC.

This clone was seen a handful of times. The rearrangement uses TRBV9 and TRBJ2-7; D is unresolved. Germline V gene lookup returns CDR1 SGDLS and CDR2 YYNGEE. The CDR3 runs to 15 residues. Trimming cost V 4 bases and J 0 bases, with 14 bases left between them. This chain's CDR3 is CASSPRRAVSYEQYF. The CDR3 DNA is TGTGCCAGCAGCCCCCGTCGCGCGGTCTCCTACGAGCAGTACTTC.

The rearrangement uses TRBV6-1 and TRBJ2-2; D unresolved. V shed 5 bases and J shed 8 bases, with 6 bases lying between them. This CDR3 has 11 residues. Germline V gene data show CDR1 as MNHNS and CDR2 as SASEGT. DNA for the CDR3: TGTGCCAGCAGTCGAAGGGGGGAGCTGTTTTTT. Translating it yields CASSRRGELFF.

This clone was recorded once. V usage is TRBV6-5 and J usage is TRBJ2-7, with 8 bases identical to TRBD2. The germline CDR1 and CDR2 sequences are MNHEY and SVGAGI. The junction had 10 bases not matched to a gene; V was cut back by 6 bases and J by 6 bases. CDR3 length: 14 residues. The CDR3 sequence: CASSRTSRSREQYF. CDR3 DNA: TGTGCCAGCAGCCGGACTAGCCGGAGTCGCGAGCAGTACTTC.

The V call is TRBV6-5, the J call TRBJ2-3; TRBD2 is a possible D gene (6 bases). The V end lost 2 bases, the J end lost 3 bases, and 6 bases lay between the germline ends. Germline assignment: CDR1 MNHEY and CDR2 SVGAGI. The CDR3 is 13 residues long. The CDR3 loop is CASSYAGTDTQYF. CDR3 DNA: TGTGCCAGCAGTTACGCGGGGACAGATACGCAGTATTTT.

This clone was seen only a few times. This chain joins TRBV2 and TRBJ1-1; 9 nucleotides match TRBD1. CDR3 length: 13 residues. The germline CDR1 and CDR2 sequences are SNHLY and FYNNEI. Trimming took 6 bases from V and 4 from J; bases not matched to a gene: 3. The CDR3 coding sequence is TGTGCCAGCAGACAGGGGGCGGGCACTGAAGCTTTCTTT. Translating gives CASRQGAGTEAFF.

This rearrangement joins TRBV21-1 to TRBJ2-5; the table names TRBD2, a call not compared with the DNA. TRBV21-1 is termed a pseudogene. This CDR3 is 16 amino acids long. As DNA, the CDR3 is TGTGCCAGCAGCAAAGCGGGGACTAGCGGGAAAGAGACCCAGTACTTC. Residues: CASSKAGTSGKETQYF.

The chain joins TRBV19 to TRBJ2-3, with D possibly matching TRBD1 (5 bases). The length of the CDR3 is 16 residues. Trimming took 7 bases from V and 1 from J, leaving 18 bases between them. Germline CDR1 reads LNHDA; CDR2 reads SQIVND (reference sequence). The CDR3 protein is CASKKRSVGGTDTQYF. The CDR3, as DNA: TGTGCCAGTAAGAAACGGAGCGTAGGGGGCACAGATACGCAGTATTTT.

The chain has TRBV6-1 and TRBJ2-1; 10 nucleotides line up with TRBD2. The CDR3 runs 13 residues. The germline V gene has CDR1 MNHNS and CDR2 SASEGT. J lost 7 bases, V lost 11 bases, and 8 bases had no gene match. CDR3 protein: CAAGLAGVNEQFF. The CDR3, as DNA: TGTGCCGCTGGGCTAGCGGGAGTTAATGAGCAGTTCTTC.

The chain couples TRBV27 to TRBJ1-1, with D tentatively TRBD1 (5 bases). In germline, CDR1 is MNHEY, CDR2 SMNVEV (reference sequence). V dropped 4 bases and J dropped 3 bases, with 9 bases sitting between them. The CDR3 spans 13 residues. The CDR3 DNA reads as TGTGCCAGCAGTTGGGGGTGGGACACTGAAGCTTTCTTT. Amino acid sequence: CASSWGWDTEAFF.

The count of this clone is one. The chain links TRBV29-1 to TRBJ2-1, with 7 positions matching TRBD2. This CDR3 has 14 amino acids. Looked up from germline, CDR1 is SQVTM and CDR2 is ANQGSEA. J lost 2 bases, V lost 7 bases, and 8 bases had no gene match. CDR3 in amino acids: CSAVAGSPYNEQFF. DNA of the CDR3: TGCAGCGCTGTAGCGGGTAGCCCCTACAATGAGCAGTTCTTC.

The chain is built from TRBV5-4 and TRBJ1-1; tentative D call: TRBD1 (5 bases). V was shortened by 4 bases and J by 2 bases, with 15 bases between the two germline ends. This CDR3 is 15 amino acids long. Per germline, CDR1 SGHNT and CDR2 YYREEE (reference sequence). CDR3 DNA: TGTGCCAGCAGCCTTGATTGGGGGTCTAACACTGAAGCTTTCTTT. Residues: CASSLDWGSNTEAFF.

CDR3 nucleotide sequence: TGCGCCAGCAGCTTCTCCGCGTCCAGCTCCTACGAGCAGTACTTC. This gives the protein CASSFSASSSYEQYF. This chain joins TRBV5-1 and TRBJ2-7; D is uncertain. This CDR3 is built from 15 residues. From germline, CDR1 is SGHRS and CDR2 YFSETQ. Trimming stripped 2 bases from V and 0 bases from J, with 12 bases between.

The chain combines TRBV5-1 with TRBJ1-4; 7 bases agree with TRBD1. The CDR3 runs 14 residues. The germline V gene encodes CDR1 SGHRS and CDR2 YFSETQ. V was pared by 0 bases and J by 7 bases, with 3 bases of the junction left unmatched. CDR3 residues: CASSLGQGSEKLFF. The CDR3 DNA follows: TGCGCCAGCAGCTTGGGACAGGGATCTGAAAAACTGTTTTTT. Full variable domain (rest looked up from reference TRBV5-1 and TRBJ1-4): KAGVTQTPRYLIKTRGQQVTLSCSPISGHRSVSWYQQTPGQGLQFLFEYFSETQRNKGNFPGRFSGRQFSNSRSEMNVSTLELGDSALYLCASSLGQGSEKLFFGSGTQLSVL.

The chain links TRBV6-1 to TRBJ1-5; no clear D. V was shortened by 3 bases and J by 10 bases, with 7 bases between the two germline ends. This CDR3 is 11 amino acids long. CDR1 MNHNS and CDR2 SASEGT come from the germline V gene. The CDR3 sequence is CASSEANPQHF. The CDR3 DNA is TGTGCCAGCAGTGAGGCTAATCCCCAGCATTTT.

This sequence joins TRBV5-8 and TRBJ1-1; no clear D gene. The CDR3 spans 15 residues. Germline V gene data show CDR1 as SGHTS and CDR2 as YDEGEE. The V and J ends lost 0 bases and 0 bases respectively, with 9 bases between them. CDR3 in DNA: TGTGCCAGCAGCTTGGAGGGTCTGATGAACACTGAAGCTTTCTTT. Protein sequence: CASSLEGLMNTEAFF.

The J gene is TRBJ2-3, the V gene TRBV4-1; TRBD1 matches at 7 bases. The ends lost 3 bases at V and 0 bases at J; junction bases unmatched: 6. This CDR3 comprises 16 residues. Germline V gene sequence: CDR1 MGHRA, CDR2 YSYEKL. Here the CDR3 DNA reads TGCGCCAGCAGCCAGGGGGACAGAACTAGCACAGATACGCAGTATTTT. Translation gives CASSQGDRTSTDTQYF.

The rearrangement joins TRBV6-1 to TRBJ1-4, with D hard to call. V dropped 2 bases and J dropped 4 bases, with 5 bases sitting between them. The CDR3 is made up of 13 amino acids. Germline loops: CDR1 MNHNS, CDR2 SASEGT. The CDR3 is CASSEWGNEKLFF. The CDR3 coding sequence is TGTGCCAGCAGTGAATGGGGTAATGAAAAACTGTTTTTT.

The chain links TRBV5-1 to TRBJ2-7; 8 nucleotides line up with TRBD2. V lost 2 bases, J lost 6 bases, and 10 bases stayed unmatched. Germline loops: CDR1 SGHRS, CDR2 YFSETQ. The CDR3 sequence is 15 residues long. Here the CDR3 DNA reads TGCGCCAGCAGCTTTGTGGGACTAGAGGGAAGCGAGCAGTACTTC. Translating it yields CASSFVGLEGSEQYF.

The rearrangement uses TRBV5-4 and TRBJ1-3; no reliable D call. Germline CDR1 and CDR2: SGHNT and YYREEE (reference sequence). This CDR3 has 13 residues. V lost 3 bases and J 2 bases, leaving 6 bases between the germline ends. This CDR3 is CASSSGTGNTIYF. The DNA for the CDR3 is TGTGCCAGCAGCTCGGGGACTGGAAACACCATATATTTT.

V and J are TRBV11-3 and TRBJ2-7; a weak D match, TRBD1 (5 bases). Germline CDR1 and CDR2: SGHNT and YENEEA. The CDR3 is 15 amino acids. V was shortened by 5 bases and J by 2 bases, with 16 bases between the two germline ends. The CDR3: CASSLWSQATYEQYF. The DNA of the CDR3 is TGTGCCAGCAGCCTATGGTCACAGGCCACCTACGAGCAGTACTTC.

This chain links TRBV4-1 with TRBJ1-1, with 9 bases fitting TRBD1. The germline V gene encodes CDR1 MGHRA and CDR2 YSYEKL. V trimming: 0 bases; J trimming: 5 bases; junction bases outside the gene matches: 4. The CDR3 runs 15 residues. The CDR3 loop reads CASSQDTGGWTEAFF. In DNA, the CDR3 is TGCGCCAGCAGCCAAGATACAGGGGGCTGGACTGAAGCTTTCTTT.

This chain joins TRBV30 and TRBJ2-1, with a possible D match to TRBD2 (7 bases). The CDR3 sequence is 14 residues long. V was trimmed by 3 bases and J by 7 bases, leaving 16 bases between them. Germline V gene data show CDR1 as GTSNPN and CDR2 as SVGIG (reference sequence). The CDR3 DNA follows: TGTGCCTGGAGGTTGGGAGGGGGAAGAAATGAGCAGTTCTTC. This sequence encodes CAWRLGGGRNEQFF. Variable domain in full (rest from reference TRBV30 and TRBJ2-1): SQTIHQWPATLVQPVGSPLSLECTVEGTSNPNLYWYRQAAGRGLQLLFYSVGIGQISSEVPQNLSASRPQDRQFILSSKKLLLSDSGFYLCAWRLGGGRNEQFFGPGTRLTVL.

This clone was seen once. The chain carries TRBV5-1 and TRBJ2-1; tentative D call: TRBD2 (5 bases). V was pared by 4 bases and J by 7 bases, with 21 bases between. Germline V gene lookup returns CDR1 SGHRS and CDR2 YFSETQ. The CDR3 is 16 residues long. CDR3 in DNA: TGCGCCAGCAGCCTCGCTTGGACTCTTTATGGGAATGAGCAGTTCTTC. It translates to CASSLAWTLYGNEQFF.